Only a few counts were recorded for the clone carrying this T cell receptor (beta chain). Its specificity is unknown. It was with 60 Vbeta and 13 Jbeta primers that the PCR ran. Assay used: immunoSEQ multiplex PCR; TCRdb lists only in-frame clones, some missing. The sample consists of roughly 130,000 clones, approximately 69% of them appearing once. This specimen comes from a study of cytomegalovirus exposure and HLA in healthy donors. V shed 4 bases, J shed 0 bases, and the junction held 3 bases outside the gene matches. The CDR3 extends over 15 amino acids. Germline V gene data show CDR1 as SGDLS and CDR2 as YYNGEE. Study-level findings and limits: A later examination showed that TCR association rates differed by HLA locus, with DRB1 most and HLA-C fewest. A later analysis linked a missense DCLRE1C variant to TCR beta V- and J-gene trimming.

The chain recombines TRBV9 with TRBJ2-7; TRBD1 agrees at 11 bases. This TCR derives from a middle-aged man in good health and CMV-seropositive. Sequencing was carried out using PBMCs. This CDR3 is CASSLGQGASYEQYF. DNA of the CDR3: TGTGCCAGCAGCCTTGGACAGGGGGCCTCCTACGAGCAGTACTTC.